Following are 16 T cell receptor beta chains from one sample sequenced in a study of shared clonotypes between healthy human individuals. Sequencing was performed with immunoSEQ multiplex PCR; in TCRdb, only in-frame clones are kept and a portion is missing. This table has 850,000 to 1,200,000 clones, roughly 75% appearing once. Sequencing was performed on memory CD4+ T cells sorted from blood. Subset of the sample: CD45RA-negative fraction. These receptors were taken from a young man in good health.

With respect to this clone: A read error is possible here, since a much larger clone lies one base away. J is TRBJ2-6 and V is TRBV10-3; D not resolved. The germline CDR1 and CDR2 sequences are ENHRY and SYGVKD. V dropped 10 bases and J dropped 2 bases, with 6 bases sitting between them. The CDR3 is 12 amino acids. The CDR3 region has the DNA TGTGCCAGCCGGACTGGGGCCAACGTCCTGACTTTC. This gives the protein CASRTGANVLTF.

The sample holds one count of this clone. This sample also contains other DNA sequences that code for the same CDR3. The gene calls are TRBV7-2 and TRBJ1-5; TRBD1 might be the D (5 bases). Trimming left V 1 base short and J 4 bases short, with 11 bases between. Looked up from germline, CDR1 is SGHTA and CDR2 is FQGNSA. The CDR3 spans 15 residues. This CDR3 is CASSLGGDGNQPQHF. CDR3 nucleotide sequence: TGTGCCAGCAGCTTAGGAGGGGACGGTAATCAGCCCCAGCATTTT.

This clone was observed once. The CDR3 reads CASSLDRGPYNEQFF. CDR3 bases: TGCGCCAGCAGCCTTGACAGGGGACCCTACAATGAGCAGTTCTTC. The rearrangement uses TRBV5-1 and TRBJ2-1, with 8 bases fitting TRBD1. The germline CDR1 and CDR2 sequences are SGHRS and YFSETQ. The CDR3 length is 15 residues. V lost 4 bases, J lost 2 bases, and 5 bases stayed unmatched.

The genes are TRBV7-9 and TRBJ2-1; D possibly corresponds to TRBD1 (6 bases). The germline gives CDR1 SEHNR, CDR2 FQNEAQ (reference sequence). CDR3 length: 18 amino acids. Between the trimmed V and J ends, which lost 3 bases and 8 bases, there was a span of 26 bases. The CDR3 loop reads CASSFSSLWGRGKDEQFF. CDR3 bases: TGTGCCAGCAGCTTTTCTAGCCTATGGGGCAGGGGAAAGGATGAGCAGTTCTTC.

This clone was recorded once. The rearrangement joins TRBV5-1 to TRBJ2-6, with TRBD1 identical over 12 bases. This CDR3 is built from 16 residues. CDR1 is SGHRS, CDR2 YFSETQ, per germline. With 4 bases clipped from V and 4 bases from J, the junction kept 3 bases outside the gene matches. The CDR3 region has the DNA TGCGCCAGCAGCACGGGACAGGGGGCCGGGGCCAACGTCCTGACTTTC. Its translation is CASSTGQGAGANVLTF.

CDR3: CASSSQETSGGYTF. As DNA, the CDR3 is TGTGCCAGCTCATCACAGGAGACGTCCGGTGGCTACACCTTC. This chain joins TRBV18 and TRBJ1-2; possible D gene TRBD1, 5 bases. The CDR3 is made up of 14 amino acids. Germline V gene data show CDR1 as KGHSH and CDR2 as LQKENI. V lost 5 bases and J 7 bases, leaving 17 bases between the germline ends.

The rearrangement links TRBV4-2 to TRBJ1-2; D is undetermined. CDR3 length equals 12 residues. Per germline, CDR1 LGHNA and CDR2 YNFKEQ. The V gene lost 0 bases and the J gene lost 7 bases, with 6 bases spanning the gap. The CDR3 region has the DNA TGTGCCAGCAGCCAAGATTGGGGTGGCTACACCTTC. Translating gives CASSQDWGGYTF.

This clone was seen only a few times. In the same sample, other DNA sequences code for this CDR3. The rearrangement links TRBV2 to TRBJ2-7; no firm D call. V gave up 3 bases and J gave up 3 bases, with 3 bases separating them. CDR1 is SNHLY, CDR2 FYNNEI, per germline. This CDR3 contains 11 residues. The CDR3 DNA is TGTGCCAGCAGTGAGTACTACGAGCAGTACTTC. Residues: CASSEYYEQYF.

In this sample, this clone turned up a few times. The gene calls are TRBV6-4 and TRBJ2-4, with TRBD2 matching 12 bases. The J segment lost 9 bases and the V segment lost 5 bases, leaving 5 bases of the junction unmatched. CDR1 is MRHNA and CDR2 is SNTAGT in the germline V gene. This CDR3 has 14 residues. The CDR3 is CASSPLAGGGIQYF. CDR3 sequence (DNA): TGTGCCAGCAGTCCTCTAGCGGGAGGGGGCATTCAGTACTTC.

CDR3 sequence: CASSLSTYGYTF. The CDR3 DNA is TGCGCCAGCAGCTTGAGTACCTATGGCTACACCTTC. The V gene is TRBV5-1, the J gene TRBJ1-2; no reliable D call. Germline V gene sequence: CDR1 SGHRS, CDR2 YFSETQ. This CDR3 has 12 amino acids. V was cut by 1 base and J by 4 bases, with 5 bases left in between.

This clone was seen once. The CDR3 DNA is TGCAGCGTTGGAAGGCAGGGAGCCAAAAACATTCAGTACTTC. Translated: CSVGRQGAKNIQYF. This chain connects TRBV29-1 to TRBJ2-4, with D possibly being TRBD1 (5 bases). This CDR3 is 14 amino acids long. The V and J ends lost 4 bases and 0 bases respectively, with 10 bases between them. The germline V gene encodes CDR1 SQVTM and CDR2 ANQGSEA.

This clone was detected a few times. The V and J genes are TRBV4-3 and TRBJ2-3; 9 nucleotides agree with TRBD2. With V trimmed by 0 bases and J by 2 bases, 6 bases remained unmatched. This CDR3 region has 17 residues. Germline V gene lookup returns CDR1 LGHNA and CDR2 YSLEER. Here the CDR3 reads CASSQDLPSGTTDTQYF. DNA of the CDR3: TGCGCCAGCAGCCAAGATCTCCCTAGCGGGACCACAGATACGCAGTATTTT.

The V call is TRBV19, the J call TRBJ2-7, with 8 bases lining up with TRBD2. The CDR3 totals 17 residues. The V gene's germline CDR1 is LNHDA and CDR2 SQIVND (reference sequence). The J segment lost 2 bases and the V segment lost 5 bases, leaving 14 bases of the junction unmatched. The CDR3 DNA reads TGTGCCAGTAGTTCTTGGGGCGGGAGCGGGAGTACCTACGAGCAGTACTTC. This gives the protein CASSSWGGSGSTYEQYF.

The chain uses TRBV30 and TRBJ1-5; D is unresolved. V was shortened by 0 bases and J by 5 bases, with 8 bases between the two germline ends. Germline V gene data show CDR1 as GTSNPN and CDR2 as SVGIG (reference sequence). The CDR3 totals 13 residues. The CDR3: CAWSVQPDQPQHF. CDR3 coding DNA: TGTGCCTGGAGTGTACAGCCCGATCAGCCCCAGCATTTT.

The rearrangement joins TRBV7-2 to TRBJ1-5, with D hard to call. The length of the CDR3 is 13 residues. CDR1 and CDR2 (germline): SGHTA, FQGNSA. Trimming took off 5 bases at V and 5 bases at J, with 10 bases between the two ends. The CDR3 DNA sequence: TGTGCCAGCAGCCCTTCGCGGGATCAGCCCCAGCATTTT. Its translation is CASSPSRDQPQHF.

The V call is TRBV6-1, the J call TRBJ1-6; D is ambiguous. CDR1 and CDR2 (germline): MNHNS, SASEGT. CDR3 length equals 12 residues. V lost 7 bases and J lost 8, with 9 bases in between. The CDR3 sequence: CASIEGYSPLHF. CDR3 sequence (DNA): TGTGCCAGCATTGAGGGATATTCACCCCTCCACTTT.